Shown below are 21 T cell receptor beta chains from a single sample sequenced in a study of T-cell reconstitution after alpha-beta-depleted transplantation in children. TCRbeta library preparation incorporated unique molecular identifiers. TCRdb re-called the PCR reads with MiXCR, one entry per CDR3 protein. The repertoire has approximately 490,000 distinct CDR3 sequences, around 13% of them found once; the top ten carry more than 5.5%. Sample: PBMCs from the stem cell graft donor, taken from the stem cell graft. The receptors come from a human donor who donated a stem cell graft to a child with combined immunodeficiency.

This clonotype was seen many times. CDR3 residues: CASSLAVSTGELFF. The CDR3, as DNA: TGTGCCAGCAGCTTAGCGGTATCCACCGGGGAGCTGTTTTTT. The chain links TRBV7-6 to TRBJ2-2; D is unresolved. The germline gives CDR1 SGHVS, CDR2 FNYEAQ. The CDR3 runs 14 residues. Trimming left V 0 bases short and J 4 bases short, with 6 bases between.

This chain joins TRBV12-3 or TRBV12-4 and TRBJ2-2, with 7 positions matching TRBD1. With 7 bases clipped from V and 5 bases from J, the junction kept 10 bases outside the gene matches. The CDR3 consists of 15 residues. CDR3: CASTPQQGWTGELFF. The CDR3 DNA follows: TGTGCCAGCACACCTCAACAGGGGTGGACCGGGGAGCTGTTTTTT.

Many counts were recorded for this clonotype. The gene calls are TRBV25-1 and TRBJ2-3, with D perhaps TRBD1 (6 bases). The CDR3 has 17 residues. Germline V gene lookup returns CDR1 MGHDK and CDR2 SYGVNS. The V gene lost 6 bases and the J gene lost 5 bases, with 24 bases spanning the gap. CDR3 in DNA: TGTGCCAGCAGCGATAAAAGGATAGGACAGACCCAAGATACGCAGTATTTT. Amino acids: CASSDKRIGQTQDTQYF.

The chain combines TRBV19 with TRBJ2-1; D perhaps matches TRBD2 (6 bases). The V end lost 1 base, the J end lost 9 bases, and 19 bases lay between the germline ends. The CDR3 has 16 residues. The germline V gene has CDR1 LNHDA and CDR2 SQIVND (reference sequence). The CDR3 DNA reads as TGTGCCAGTAGTATAGCCCTCGGTAGCGGAGCCGGTGAGCAGTTCTTC. Translating it yields CASSIALGSGAGEQFF. The variable domain in full, completed from reference TRBV19 and TRBJ2-1, reads DGGITQSPKYLFRKEGQNVTLSCEQNLNHDAMYWYRQDPGQGLRLIYYSQIVNDFQKGDIAEGYSVSREKKESFPLTVTSAQKNPTAFYLCASSIALGSGAGEQFFGPGTRLTVL.

This chain connects TRBV6-1 to TRBJ2-2; 8 nucleotides agree with TRBD1. The germline gives CDR1 MNHNS, CDR2 SASEGT. Trimming removed 6 bases from V and 4 bases from J; junction bases left unmatched: 7. There are 15 residues in the CDR3. CDR3 protein: CASSANRGSTGELFF. In DNA form, the CDR3 reads TGTGCCAGCAGCGCTAACAGGGGGAGCACCGGGGAGCTGTTTTTT.

In this sample, this clonotype turned up a few times. CDR3 loop: CATSDTGSGGDEQFF. The DNA of the CDR3 is TGTGCCACCAGTGATACGGGCTCCGGGGGAGATGAGCAGTTCTTC. The rearrangement links TRBV24-1 to TRBJ2-1; possible D gene TRBD2, 6 bases. This CDR3 spans 15 amino acids. Trimming shortened V by 3 bases and J by 8 bases, and 16 bases separated the two germline ends. Looked up from germline, CDR1 is KGHDR and CDR2 is SFDVKD.

The chain employs TRBV20-1 and TRBJ2-3, with 8 nucleotides matching TRBD2. V gave up 5 bases and J gave up 3 bases; unmatched junction bases: 10. The length of the CDR3 is 15 residues. Per the germline V gene, CDR1 is DFQATT and CDR2 is SNEGSKA (reference sequence). DNA for the CDR3: TGCAGTGCTTTCGGATGGGGCGGGGGGACAGATACGCAGTATTTT. Its protein product is CSAFGWGGGTDTQYF.

The chain is built from TRBV6-2 or TRBV6-3 and TRBJ2-2; the match to TRBD1 covers 9 bases. Unmatched junction bases numbered 6, after V lost 7 bases and J lost 6 bases. CDR1 is MNHEY, CDR2 SVGEGT, per germline. This CDR3 region has 14 residues. CDR3 coding DNA: TGTGCCAGCACCGGACAGGGGATCGCCGGGGAGCTGTTTTTT. As protein: CASTGQGIAGELFF.

The table lists this clonotype with a count of one. The chain has TRBV2 and TRBJ1-4; D ambiguous. V lost 4 bases to trimming and J lost 8 bases, with 5 bases between them. Looked up from germline, CDR1 is SNHLY and CDR2 is FYNNEI. The CDR3 consists of 11 residues. CDR3 DNA: TGTGCCAGCAGTGTTGTCGAAAAACTGTTTTTT. It encodes CASSVVEKLFF.

CDR3 amino acids: CAWSVRNTEAFF. The CDR3 region has the DNA TGTGCCTGGAGTGTACGTAACACTGAAGCTTTCTTT. The chain joins TRBV30 to TRBJ1-1; D not resolved. This CDR3 is built from 12 residues. Germline loops: CDR1 GTSNPN, CDR2 SVGIG (reference sequence). Trimming took 0 bases from V and 2 from J, leaving 4 bases between them.

This clonotype showed up just a few times. This chain links TRBV12-3 or TRBV12-4 with TRBJ2-7, with D maybe TRBD1 (6 bases). The CDR3 runs to 14 residues. The ends were cut back, 5 bases at V and 1 base at J, with 12 bases in the middle. CDR3 nucleotide sequence: TGTGCCAGCAGTAGGACAGCTCTATCCTACGAGCAGTACTTC. This sequence encodes CASSRTALSYEQYF.

The V and J genes are TRBV6-2 or TRBV6-3 and TRBJ2-1; 8 nucleotides align to TRBD2. The ends lost 8 bases at V and 8 bases at J; junction bases unmatched: 11. The CDR3 runs 14 residues. CDR1 and CDR2 (germline): MNHEY, SVGEGT. This CDR3 reads CASWWDGGADEQFF. The CDR3 DNA sequence: TGTGCCAGCTGGTGGGACGGGGGGGCGGATGAGCAGTTCTTC.

This clonotype turned up a few times. The chain couples TRBV11-2 to TRBJ1-5; D remains unclear. With 5 bases removed from V and 5 bases from J, the gap between germline ends came to 16 bases. The CDR3 totals 15 residues. Germline assignment: CDR1 SGHAT and CDR2 FQNNGV. In DNA form, the CDR3 reads TGTGCCAGCAGCCGCGCAGCGGGCTATGATCAGCCCCAGCATTTT. Amino acid sequence: CASSRAAGYDQPQHF.

This clonotype has at least ten counts. The chain uses TRBV5-6 and TRBJ2-7; 8 bases are shared with TRBD1. The CDR3 has 15 residues. Looked up from germline, CDR1 is SGHDT and CDR2 is YYEEEE. The ends lost 4 bases at V and 2 bases at J; junction bases unmatched: 8. The CDR3 loop reads CASSAERDRPYEQYF. The CDR3, as DNA: TGTGCCAGCAGCGCCGAAAGGGACAGGCCCTACGAGCAGTACTTC.

This chain links TRBV19 with TRBJ2-5; D remains ambiguous. V was pared by 1 base and J by 1 base, with 10 bases between. Germline V CDR1 and CDR2: LNHDA, SQIVND (reference sequence). The CDR3 consists of 15 residues. Here the CDR3 reads CASSIVRSLQETQYF. In DNA form, the CDR3 reads TGTGCCAGTAGTATAGTGCGCAGCCTCCAAGAGACCCAGTACTTC.

In this sample, this clonotype turned up many times. The chain recombines TRBV29-1 with TRBJ2-1; 7 nucleotides agree with TRBD2. V dropped 7 bases and J dropped 2; count of bases not matched to a gene: 5. The CDR3 covers 13 residues. The V gene's germline CDR1 is SQVTM and CDR2 ANQGSEA. The CDR3 region is CSARSGAYNEQFF. The CDR3 DNA reads as TGCAGCGCCAGGAGCGGGGCCTACAATGAGCAGTTCTTC.

This clonotype was recorded a few times. This chain links TRBV5-6 with TRBJ2-1; TRBD2 matches 12 bases. Germline CDR1 and CDR2: SGHDT and YYEEEE. With V trimmed by 1 base and J by 5 bases, 13 bases remained unmatched. The CDR3 is 19 amino acids. The CDR3 DNA sequence: TGTGCCAGCAGCTTGAGTTTGCTAACTAGCGGGAGGAACGACAATGAGCAGTTCTTC. It codes for CASSLSLLTSGRNDNEQFF.

The chain employs TRBV12-3 or TRBV12-4 and TRBJ2-5, with D possibly being TRBD1 (7 bases). Trimming took off 5 bases at V and 1 base at J, with 14 bases between the two ends. The CDR3 is made up of 15 amino acids. DNA for the CDR3: TGTGCCAGCAGTCGACAGGGAGGTGGCCAAGAGACCCAGTACTTC. It specifies CASSRQGGGQETQYF.

The chain has TRBV20-1 and TRBJ2-1; perhaps TRBD1 as D (5 bases). The ends were cut back, 5 bases at V and 2 bases at J, with 13 bases in the middle. Germline loops: CDR1 DFQATT, CDR2 SNEGSKA (reference sequence). The CDR3 runs to 14 residues. CDR3 DNA sequence: TGCAGTGCTCCTTCAGGGTCCCCCTACAATGAGCAGTTCTTC. Its translation: CSAPSGSPYNEQFF.

This clonotype was counted between two and nine times. This chain links TRBV9 with TRBJ2-1; 10 bases are a match to TRBD2. Germline-derived CDR1 and CDR2 are SGDLS and YYNGEE. V was pared by 0 bases and J by 2 bases, with 5 bases of the junction left unmatched. CDR3 length: 17 amino acids. This CDR3 is CASSVEGLASPYNEQFF. The CDR3 bases are TGTGCCAGCAGCGTAGAGGGACTAGCGAGCCCCTACAATGAGCAGTTCTTC. The whole variable domain, remainder taken from reference TRBV9 and TRBJ2-1, is DSGVTQTPKHLITATGQRVTLRCSPRSGDLSVYWYQQSLDQGLQFLIQYYNGEERAKGNILERFSAQQFPDLHSELNLSSLELGDSALYFCASSVEGLASPYNEQFFGPGTRLTVL.

CDR3 protein: CASSLALGEKFF. For the CDR3, the DNA is TGTGCCAGCAGCTTAGCCCTGGGCGAAAAGTTCTTC. The chain couples TRBV7-2 to TRBJ2-1; D not certain. The CDR3 extends over 12 amino acids. V lost 0 bases to trimming and J lost 14 bases, with 11 bases between them. The germline CDR1 and CDR2 sequences are SGHTA and FQGNSA.